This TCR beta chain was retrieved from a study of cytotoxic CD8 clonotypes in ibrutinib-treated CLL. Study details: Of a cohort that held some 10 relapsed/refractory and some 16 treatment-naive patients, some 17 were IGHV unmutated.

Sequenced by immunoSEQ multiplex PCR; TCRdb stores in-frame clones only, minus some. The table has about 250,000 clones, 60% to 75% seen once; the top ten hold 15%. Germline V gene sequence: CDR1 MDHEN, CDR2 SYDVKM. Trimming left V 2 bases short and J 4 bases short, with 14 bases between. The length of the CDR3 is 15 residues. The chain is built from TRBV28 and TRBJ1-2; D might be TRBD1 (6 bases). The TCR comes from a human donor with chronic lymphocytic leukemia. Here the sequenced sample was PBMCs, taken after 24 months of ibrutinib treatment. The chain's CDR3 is CASSLRTAAIYGYTF. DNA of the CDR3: TGTGCCAGCAGTTTACGGACAGCCGCCATCTATGGCTACACCTTC.